The present entry profiles one T cell receptor beta chain with its context. Its recognized antigen is unknown. No much larger clone exists at a distance of one base, and base qualities are not known. This sample is drawn from a study of cytomegalovirus exposure and HLA in healthy donors listed by TCRdb under 2017. With respect to the entire study: An earlier analysis of approximately 550 of the donors reported about 250 Gb of sequence data and more than 90 million unique TCR beta sequences from roughly 200 million T cells. An early release that covered approximately 600 HLA-typed donors contained about 290 gigabases of sequencing data and around 80 million unique TCR sequences. Of the 398 genotyped donors, 65% to 90% fell in the genetic ancestry cluster associated with self-reported Caucasian donors. The aim of the study was to test whether cataloging public T cell receptors could identify signatures of past pathogen exposure. The study used immunosequencing to profile the T cell repertoires of hundreds of subjects and linked those repertoires to cytomegalovirus serostatus. Along with the 666-subject first cohort, a separate validation cohort of roughly 110 different subjects was used. To predict cytomegalovirus infection status, the study brought together high-throughput TCR immunosequencing, statistical association of individual TCRs with disease status, and machine learning. To study patterns of TCR occurrence, a later analysis re-analyzed previously published TCR beta repertoires from 500 to 850 donors and added high-resolution HLA genotyping. Rather than using new phenotypic data, the later analysis identified candidate immune exposures from TCR beta sequences and from how often those sequences occurred across donors. To decide whether each TCR beta V gene segment behaved as functional or pseudogenic, an earlier analysis of approximately 600 of the donors relied on high-throughput TCR beta sequencing. Donor age, sex, ethnicity and CMV serostatus were compiled together with the repertoire data. Genome-wide SNP genotypes for about three fifths of the roughly 670 donors were used in a later genetic analysis, which treated that subset as a discovery cohort. Every discovery cohort repertoire had been produced on one sequencing platform. HLA typing covered class I and class II loci at four-digit resolution. Typing coverage differed by locus: A, B, C, DRB1 and DQB1 were typed in about 620-630 donors, DQA1 in 522, DPA1 in 600 to 610, and DPB1 in around 490. A few DR-DQ haplotypes were treated as single units for association and clustering because of strong linkage in the cohort. On average, 235,054 unique TCR beta nucleotide sequences were sequenced per donor among 350 to 400 genotyped donors of the cohort, with roughly 18% of those sequences being non-productive. General findings and caveats noted by the study authors: In a later analysis, HLA-associated TCR beta chains showed more clonal expansion and lower generation probabilities than non-associated chains that were equally common. V-gene and J-gene trimming of TCR beta chains was associated with a missense DCLRE1C variant in a later genetic analysis, and the association was replicated in an independent cohort. Because the 87-base-pair reads could not distinguish some IMGT-functional V segments, including TRBV6-2 and TRBV6-3, those segments were excluded. Correlated functional status among segregating V segments might reflect linkage disequilibrium, but an unknown experimental factor could not be ruled out. Assigning TCR associations to individual alleles was difficult when HLA alleles, especially DR and DQ, strongly co-occurred. Immune exposure information for the cohort was limited to CMV serostatus. A later analysis associated 15,000 or so TCR beta sequences with specific HLA alleles at a false discovery rate of 0.05. Most TCR sequences were observed very rarely across donors, whereas some public TCRs were present in many individuals. Most CMV-associated TCR beta chains appeared to be HLA-restricted in a later analysis, and the HLA associations seemed to be driven largely by CMV exposure. In a later analysis, TCR association rates were found to vary across HLA loci, with the most associated TCRs seen for DRB1 alleles and the fewest for HLA-C alleles. The authors suggested that the approach could potentially be generalized to other disease states and immunological phenotypes. A few of the identified cytomegalovirus-associated TCR beta chains were confirmed in vitro to be specific for cytomegalovirus antigens. The classifier was reported to diagnose cytomegalovirus status with high specificity and sensitivity in both the original and validation cohorts. In a later analysis, several top co-occurrence clusters were reported to appear linked to parvovirus B19, influenza, CMV and Epstein-Barr virus. According to a later genetic analysis, donors in an Asian-associated ancestry cluster had fewer N-insertions in productive TCRs than the approximately 700-donor mean. HLA typing was unavailable for some donors at each locus, so association tests used only the typed subset. The study gave a list of about 160 TCR beta chains associated with cytomegalovirus. Over 15 rarely observed V segments, including chromosome 9 orphons, were excluded from the earlier analysis of some 590 of the donors because counts were too low. A further reported finding was that TCR beta sequences accurately predicted the HLA-A and HLA-B alleles for most subjects in the first cohort. A group of highly shared sequence variants was considered likely to be a technical artifact of the sequencing pipeline. In an earlier analysis of fewer than 750 of the donors, most TCR beta V segments were observed in productive rearrangements about 90% or about 30% of the time, broadly matching IMGT annotations. The cohort was sequenced for TCR beta chains only, and without alpha or paired-chain data the features that could be detected were limited. Roughly uniform sequencing depth across donors was assumed in presence/absence analyses, although this assumption may not hold.

In total, over 600 healthy bone marrow donors made up the cohort. All cohort members were sampled while nominally healthy, although unrecorded immune exposures were likely present. The donor tested CMV seropositive and was one of the 289 seropositive cohort members. Each donor provided a peripheral blood sample, and peripheral blood mononuclear cells were used for TCR beta sequencing. Genomic DNA extraction from the blood cell samples was performed with the Qiagen DNeasy Blood Extraction Kit. Libraries were constructed by the immunoSEQ multiplex PCR assay. For the multiplex PCR, a mixture combining 60 forward primers for TCR Vbeta segments and 13 reverse primers for TCR Jbeta segments was used. The CDR3 region of rearranged TCR beta genes was amplified from genomic DNA with a multiplex PCR assay. On the Illumina HiSeq System, the amplified TCR beta libraries were sequenced as 87-base-pair reads. The authors' analysis ran thus. Across the 600 to 700 repertoires, a later analysis counted tens of millions of unique TCR beta chains, around 10 million of which were shared by at least two donors. To remove PCR and sequencing errors, raw reads were error-corrected and collapsed into unique sequences using a nearest-neighbor algorithm that merged closely related sequences. Alignment of CDR3 sequences to IMGT reference sequences was used to assign V, D and J gene segments. For a sequence to be retained, a match of at least six nucleotides was required to both a V gene segment and a J gene segment. Rearrangements were called productive when the CDR3 lacked stop codons and stayed in frame with V and J; all others were non-productive. Following IMGT convention, CDR3 was defined as the stretch from the second conserved V-encoded cysteine up to the conserved J-encoded phenylalanine. Sequences without an unambiguous match to a single V gene segment were excluded from the earlier analysis of approximately 560 of the donors. In an earlier analysis of almost 600 of the donors, a V segment was called functional when productive rearrangements were above 56.7%, and segregating when the standard deviation between donors exceeded 5%. A statistical classification framework was developed to diagnose cytomegalovirus status using the catalog of TCR beta chain sequences. In a later analysis, TCR nucleotide sequences were compared against IMGT/GENE-DB human TR gene sequences so that V and J genes could be assigned. A later analysis assigned CDR3 sequences and most-parsimonious VDJ recombination scenarios with the TCRdist pipeline. In a later analysis, every TCR beta chain was defined by the combination of its CDR3 amino acid sequence and its V-gene family, and reads without a unique V-gene family were dropped. In a later analysis, a few hundred highly shared, low-generation-probability nucleotide sequences were removed to address suspected cross-contamination and a sequencing artifact. For each public chain, a later analysis derived a clonal expansion index from normalized ranks of inferred template counts within each repertoire. A later analysis computed generation probabilities with a VDJ recombination model fitted to out-of-frame rearrangements, and checked the results against IGoR. Hypergeometric tests were used in a later analysis to score TCR-TCR, TCR-HLA and TCR-CMV co-occurrence, with a repertoire-size bias correction applied to the TCR pairs. False discovery rates were estimated in a later analysis by permuting HLA or CMV assignments 20 times. In a later analysis, co-occurring TCRs were grouped using DBSCAN, and TCRdist sequence similarity was added for clustering within HLA-allele-positive subsets. Co-occurrence clustering excluded repertoires with fewer than 30,000 or more than 120,000 public chains, plus five with anomalous nucleotide sharing. TCRdb stores this immuneACCESS table with in-frame sequences only. Part of the clones is absent; in the studies checked, under half of the shortfall reflects unresolved V genes, and no reason is known for the rest. That table furnishes V, J and clone size, whereas the DNA furnished D and trimming. The sample table lists under 200,000 clones, around 80% of them with a count of one. The ten largest clones add up to 2% to 2.5% of the sample.

Germline trimming amounts to 4 bases on V and 5 bases on J, with 11 as the count of junction bases outside the gene matches. The CDR3 spans 17 residues, from the cysteine through the phenylalanine. Of all the DNA, just the CDR3 is kept, 51 bases in frame from base 1. The germline V gene encodes CDR1 MNHEY and CDR2 SMNVEV (reference sequence). Recombination connected TRBV27 to TRBJ2-2; TRBD1 agrees with 9 junctional bases. Sample: PBMCs. The sequence was collected from a woman aged 25 to 39 in good health and CMV-seropositive. The CDR3: CASSSPSATGGTGELFF. The DNA sequence is given as TGTGCCAGCAGTTCCCCTTCCGCGACAGGGGGGACCGGGGAGCTGTTTTTT.